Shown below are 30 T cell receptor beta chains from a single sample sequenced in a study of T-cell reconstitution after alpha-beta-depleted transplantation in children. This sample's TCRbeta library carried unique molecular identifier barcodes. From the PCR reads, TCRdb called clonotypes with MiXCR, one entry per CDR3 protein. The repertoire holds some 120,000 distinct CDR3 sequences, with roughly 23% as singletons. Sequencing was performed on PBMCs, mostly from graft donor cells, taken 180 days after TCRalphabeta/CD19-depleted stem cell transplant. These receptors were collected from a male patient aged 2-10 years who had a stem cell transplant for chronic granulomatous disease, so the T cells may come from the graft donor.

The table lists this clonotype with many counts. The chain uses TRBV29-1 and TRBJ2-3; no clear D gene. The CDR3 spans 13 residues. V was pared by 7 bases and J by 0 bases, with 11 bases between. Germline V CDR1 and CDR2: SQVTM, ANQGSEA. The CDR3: CSARERSTDTQYF. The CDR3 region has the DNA TGCAGCGCCCGAGAACGCAGCACAGATACGCAGTATTTT.

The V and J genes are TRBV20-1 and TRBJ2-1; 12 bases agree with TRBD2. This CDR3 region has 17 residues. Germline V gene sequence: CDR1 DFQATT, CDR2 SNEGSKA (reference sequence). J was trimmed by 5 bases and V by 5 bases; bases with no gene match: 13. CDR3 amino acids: CSAGGGLAGYLDNEQFF. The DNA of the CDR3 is TGCAGTGCTGGTGGGGGACTAGCGGGTTATCTTGACAATGAGCAGTTCTTC.

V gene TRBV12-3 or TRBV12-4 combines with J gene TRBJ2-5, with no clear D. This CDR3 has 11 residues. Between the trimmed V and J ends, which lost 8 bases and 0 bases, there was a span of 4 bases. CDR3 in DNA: TGTGCCAGCGGTTACCAAGAGACCCAGTACTTC. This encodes CASGYQETQYF.

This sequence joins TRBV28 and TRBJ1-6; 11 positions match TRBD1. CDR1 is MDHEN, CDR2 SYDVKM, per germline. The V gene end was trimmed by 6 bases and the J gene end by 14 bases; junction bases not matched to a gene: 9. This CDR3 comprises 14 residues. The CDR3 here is CASSRTGGLPTLHF. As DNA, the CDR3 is TGTGCCAGCAGCCGGACAGGGGGCCTACCGACCCTCCACTTT.

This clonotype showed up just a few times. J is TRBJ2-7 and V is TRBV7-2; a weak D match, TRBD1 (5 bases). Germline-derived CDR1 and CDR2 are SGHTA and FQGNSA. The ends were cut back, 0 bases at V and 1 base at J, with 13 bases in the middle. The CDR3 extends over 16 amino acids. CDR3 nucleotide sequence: TGTGCCAGCAGCTTAGCTAGGCAGGGCGTATCCTACGAGCAGTACTTC. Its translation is CASSLARQGVSYEQYF.

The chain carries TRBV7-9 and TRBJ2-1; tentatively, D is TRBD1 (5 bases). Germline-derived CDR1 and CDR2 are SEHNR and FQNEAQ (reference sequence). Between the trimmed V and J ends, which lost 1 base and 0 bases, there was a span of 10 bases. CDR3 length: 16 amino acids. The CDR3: CASSLEGEFSYNEQFF. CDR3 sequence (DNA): TGTGCCAGCAGCTTAGAAGGGGAATTCTCCTACAATGAGCAGTTCTTC.

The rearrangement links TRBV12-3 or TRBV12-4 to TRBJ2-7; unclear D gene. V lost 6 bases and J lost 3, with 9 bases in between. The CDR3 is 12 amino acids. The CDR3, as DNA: TGTGCCAGCAGCAGAGGCCGCTACGAGCAGTACTTC. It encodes CASSRGRYEQYF.

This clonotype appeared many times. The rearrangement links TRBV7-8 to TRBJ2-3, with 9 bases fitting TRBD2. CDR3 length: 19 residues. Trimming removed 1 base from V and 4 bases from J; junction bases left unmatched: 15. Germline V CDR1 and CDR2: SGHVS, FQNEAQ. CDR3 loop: CASSLVISMAGGPADTQYF. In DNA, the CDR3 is TGTGCCAGCAGCTTAGTAATATCTATGGCGGGAGGGCCCGCAGATACGCAGTATTTT. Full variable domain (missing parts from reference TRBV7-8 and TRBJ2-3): GAGVSQSPRYKVAKRGQDVALRCDPISGHVSLFWYQQALGQGPEFLTYFQNEAQLDKSGLPSDRFFAERPEGSVSTLKIQRTQQEDSAVYLCASSLVISMAGGPADTQYFGPGTRLTVL.

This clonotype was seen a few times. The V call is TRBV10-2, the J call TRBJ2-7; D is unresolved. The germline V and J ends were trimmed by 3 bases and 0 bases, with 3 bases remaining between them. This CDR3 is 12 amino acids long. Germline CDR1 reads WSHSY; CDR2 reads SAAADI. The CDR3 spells CASSDVSYEQYF. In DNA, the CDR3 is TGCGCCAGCAGTGATGTCTCCTACGAGCAGTACTTC.

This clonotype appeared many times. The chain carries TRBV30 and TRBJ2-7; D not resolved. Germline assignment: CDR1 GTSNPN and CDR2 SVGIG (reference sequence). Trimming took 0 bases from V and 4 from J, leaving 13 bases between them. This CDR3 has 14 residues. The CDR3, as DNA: TGTGCCTGGAGTGTTTCAGATTTACTGTACGAGCAGTACTTC. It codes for CAWSVSDLLYEQYF.

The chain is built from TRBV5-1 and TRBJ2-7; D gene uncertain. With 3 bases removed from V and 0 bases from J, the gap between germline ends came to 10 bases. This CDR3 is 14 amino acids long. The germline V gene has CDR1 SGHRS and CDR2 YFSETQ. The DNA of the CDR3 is TGCGCCAGCAGCTACGTCGGCAACTCCTACGAGCAGTACTTC. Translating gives CASSYVGNSYEQYF. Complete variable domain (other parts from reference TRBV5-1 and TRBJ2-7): KAGVTQTPRYLIKTRGQQVTLSCSPISGHRSVSWYQQTPGQGLQFLFEYFSETQRNKGNFPGRFSGRQFSNSRSEMNVSTLELGDSALYLCASSYVGNSYEQYFGPGTRLTVT.

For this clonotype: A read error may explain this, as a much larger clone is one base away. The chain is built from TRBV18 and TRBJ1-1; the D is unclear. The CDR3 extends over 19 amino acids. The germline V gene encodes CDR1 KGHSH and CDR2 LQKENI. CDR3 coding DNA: TGTGCCAGCTCACCCGCTTTACTGGACGGCAATGTCATGAAGACTGAAGCTTTCTTT. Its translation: CASSPALLDGNVMKTEAFF.

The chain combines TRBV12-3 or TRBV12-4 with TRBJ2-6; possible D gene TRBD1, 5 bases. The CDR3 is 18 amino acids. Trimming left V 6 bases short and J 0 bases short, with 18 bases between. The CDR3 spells CASSRGQGLLSGANVLTF. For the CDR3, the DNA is TGTGCCAGCAGCAGAGGACAAGGCCTCCTCTCTGGGGCCAACGTCCTGACTTTC.

The CDR3, as DNA: TGTGCCAGCAGAAAGGACAGGGTTGAGACCCAGTACTTC. Translation gives CASRKDRVETQYF. This chain joins TRBV12-3 or TRBV12-4 and TRBJ2-5; 8 nucleotides match TRBD1. The CDR3 runs 13 residues. J gave up 5 bases and V 6 bases, and 5 bases lay outside the gene matches.

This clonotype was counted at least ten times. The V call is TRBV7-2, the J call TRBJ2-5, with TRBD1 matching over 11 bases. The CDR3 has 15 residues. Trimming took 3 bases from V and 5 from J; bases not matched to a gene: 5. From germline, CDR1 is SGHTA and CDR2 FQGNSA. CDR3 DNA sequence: TGTGCCAGCAGCTTCACCGGGACAGGGGGGGAGACCCAGTACTTC. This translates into CASSFTGTGGETQYF.

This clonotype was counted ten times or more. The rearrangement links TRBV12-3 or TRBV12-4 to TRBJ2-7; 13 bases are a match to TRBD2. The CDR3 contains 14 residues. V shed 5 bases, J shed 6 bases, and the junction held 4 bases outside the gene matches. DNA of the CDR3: TGTGCCAGCAGTAAGGGACTAGCGGGATCCGAGCAGTACTTC. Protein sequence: CASSKGLAGSEQYF.

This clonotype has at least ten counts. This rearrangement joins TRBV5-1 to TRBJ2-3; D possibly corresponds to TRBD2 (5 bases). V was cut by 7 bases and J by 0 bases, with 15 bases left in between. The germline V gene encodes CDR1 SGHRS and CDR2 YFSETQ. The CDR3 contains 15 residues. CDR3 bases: TGCGCCAGCTCTGATCCTACTAGGAGCACAGATACGCAGTATTTT. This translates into CASSDPTRSTDTQYF.

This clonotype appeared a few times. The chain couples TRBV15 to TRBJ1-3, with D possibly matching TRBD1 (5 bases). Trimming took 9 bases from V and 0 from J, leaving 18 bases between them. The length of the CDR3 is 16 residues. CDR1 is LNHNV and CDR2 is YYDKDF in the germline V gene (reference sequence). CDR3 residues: CATTTTGLFSGNTIYF. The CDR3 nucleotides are TGTGCCACAACTACTACAGGCCTTTTCTCTGGAAACACCATATATTTT.

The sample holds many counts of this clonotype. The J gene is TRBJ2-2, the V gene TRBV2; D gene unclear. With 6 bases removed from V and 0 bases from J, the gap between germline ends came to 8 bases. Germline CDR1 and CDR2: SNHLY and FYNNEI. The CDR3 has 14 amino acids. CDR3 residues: CASRRISNTGELFF. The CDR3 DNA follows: TGTGCCAGCAGGCGGATTTCGAACACCGGGGAGCTGTTTTTT.

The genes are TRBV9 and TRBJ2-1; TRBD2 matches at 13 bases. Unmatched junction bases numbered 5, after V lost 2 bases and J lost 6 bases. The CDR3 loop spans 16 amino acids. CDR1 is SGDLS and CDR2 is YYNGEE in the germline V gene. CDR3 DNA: TGTGCCAGCAGCGTCCCGGGACTAGCGGGATTCAATGAGCAGTTCTTC. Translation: CASSVPGLAGFNEQFF.

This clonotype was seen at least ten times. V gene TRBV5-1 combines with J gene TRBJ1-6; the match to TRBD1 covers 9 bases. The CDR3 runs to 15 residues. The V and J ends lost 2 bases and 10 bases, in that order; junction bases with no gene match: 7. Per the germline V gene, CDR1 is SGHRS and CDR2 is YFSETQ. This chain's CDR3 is CASSFIQGAGSPLHF. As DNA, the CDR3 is TGCGCCAGCAGCTTCATACAGGGGGCAGGGTCACCCCTCCACTTT. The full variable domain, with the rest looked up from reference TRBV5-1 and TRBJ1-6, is KAGVTQTPRYLIKTRGQQVTLSCSPISGHRSVSWYQQTPGQGLQFLFEYFSETQRNKGNFPGRFSGRQFSNSRSEMNVSTLELGDSALYLCASSFIQGAGSPLHFGNGTRLTVT.

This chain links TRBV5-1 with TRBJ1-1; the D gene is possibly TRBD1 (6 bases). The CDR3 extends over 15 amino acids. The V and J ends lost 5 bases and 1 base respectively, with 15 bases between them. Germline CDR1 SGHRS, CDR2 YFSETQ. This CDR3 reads CASSLTGTSNTEAFF. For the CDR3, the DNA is TGCGCCAGCAGTTTGACCGGGACATCGAACACTGAAGCTTTCTTT.

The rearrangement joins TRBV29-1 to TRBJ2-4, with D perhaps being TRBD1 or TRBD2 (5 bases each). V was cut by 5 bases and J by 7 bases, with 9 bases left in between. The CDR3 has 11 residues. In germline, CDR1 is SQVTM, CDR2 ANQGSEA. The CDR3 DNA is TGCAGCGTTTACGAGGGGAACATTCAGTACTTC. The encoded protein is CSVYEGNIQYF. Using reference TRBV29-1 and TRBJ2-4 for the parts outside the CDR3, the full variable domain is SAVISQKPSRDICQRGTSLTIQCQVDSQVTMMFWYRQQPGQSLTLIATANQGSEATYESGFVIDKFPISRPNLTFSTLTVSNMSPEDSSIYLCSVYEGNIQYFGAGTRLSVL.

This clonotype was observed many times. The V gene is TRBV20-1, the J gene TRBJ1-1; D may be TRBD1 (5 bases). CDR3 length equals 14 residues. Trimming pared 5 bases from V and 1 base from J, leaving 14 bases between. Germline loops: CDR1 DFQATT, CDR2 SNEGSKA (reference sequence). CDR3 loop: CSAYTGTANTEAFF. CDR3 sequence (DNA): TGCAGTGCTTACACCGGGACGGCGAACACTGAAGCTTTCTTT.

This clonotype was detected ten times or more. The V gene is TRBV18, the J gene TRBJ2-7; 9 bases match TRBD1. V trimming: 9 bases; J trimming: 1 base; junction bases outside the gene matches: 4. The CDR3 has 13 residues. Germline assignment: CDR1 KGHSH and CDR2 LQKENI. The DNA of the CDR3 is TGTGCCAGTGCCGGGACAGGGTCCTACGAGCAGTACTTC. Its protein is CASAGTGSYEQYF.

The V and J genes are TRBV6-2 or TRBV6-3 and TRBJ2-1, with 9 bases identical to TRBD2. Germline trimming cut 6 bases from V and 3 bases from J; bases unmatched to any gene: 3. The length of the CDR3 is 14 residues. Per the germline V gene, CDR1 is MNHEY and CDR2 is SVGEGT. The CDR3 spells CASRAGGIYNEQFF. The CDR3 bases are TGTGCCAGCAGGGCGGGGGGGATCTACAATGAGCAGTTCTTC.

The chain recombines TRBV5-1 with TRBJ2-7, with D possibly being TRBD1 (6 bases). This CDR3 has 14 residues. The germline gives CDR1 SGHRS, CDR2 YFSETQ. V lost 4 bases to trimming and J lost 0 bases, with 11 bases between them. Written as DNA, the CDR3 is TGCGCCAGCAGCCTGGGACACCTCTCCTACGAGCAGTACTTC. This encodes CASSLGHLSYEQYF.

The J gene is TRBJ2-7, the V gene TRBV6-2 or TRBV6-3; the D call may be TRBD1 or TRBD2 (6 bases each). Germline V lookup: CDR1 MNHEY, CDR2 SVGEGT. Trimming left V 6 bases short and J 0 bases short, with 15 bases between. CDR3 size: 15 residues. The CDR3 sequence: CASRGRTVDSYEQYF. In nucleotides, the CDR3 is TGTGCCAGCAGGGGGAGGACAGTAGACTCCTACGAGCAGTACTTC.

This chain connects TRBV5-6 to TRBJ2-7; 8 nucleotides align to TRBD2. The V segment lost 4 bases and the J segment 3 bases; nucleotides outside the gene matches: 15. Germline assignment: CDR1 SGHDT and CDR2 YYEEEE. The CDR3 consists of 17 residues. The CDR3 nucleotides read TGTGCCAGCAGCCTAAGTTTAGCGGGGCGGGACCTCTACGAGCAGTACTTC. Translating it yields CASSLSLAGRDLYEQYF.

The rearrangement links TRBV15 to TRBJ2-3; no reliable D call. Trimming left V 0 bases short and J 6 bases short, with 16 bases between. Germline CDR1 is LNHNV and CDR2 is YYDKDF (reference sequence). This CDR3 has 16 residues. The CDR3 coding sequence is TGTGCCACCAGCAGAGAATCGAGCAGATTAATGGATACGCAGTATTTT. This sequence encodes CATSRESSRLMDTQYF.